What follows are 10 T cell receptor beta chains derived from one specimen sequenced in a study of CD8 T cells in Susac syndrome. An amount of RNA that ranged from roughly 0.5 to 1 ug was reverse transcribed with random hexamers. Using its own MiXCR run on the immunoSEQ multiplex PCR reads, TCRdb lists one record per CDR3 protein. The sample lists some 170,000 distinct CDR3 sequences; approximately 94% were seen once. Sample: CD4+ T cells from PBMCs. Source of these receptors: a human donor in good health.

The gene calls are TRBV19 and TRBJ2-7; D is possibly TRBD1 or TRBD2 (5 bases each). V lost 5 bases, J lost 1 base, and 12 bases lay in between. CDR3 length equals 14 residues. In germline, CDR1 is LNHDA, CDR2 SQIVND (reference sequence). The CDR3 loop reads CASSVRDGSYEQYF. CDR3 in DNA: TGTGCCAGTAGTGTCCGGGACGGGTCCTACGAGCAGTACTTC. The variable domain in full, with the rest retrieved from reference TRBV19 and TRBJ2-7, is DGGITQSPKYLFRKEGQNVTLSCEQNLNHDAMYWYRQDPGQGLRLIYYSQIVNDFQKGDIAEGYSVSREKKESFPLTVTSAQKNPTAFYLCASSVRDGSYEQYFGPGTRLTVT.

The gene calls are TRBV9 and TRBJ2-1, with D perhaps given as TRBD1 or TRBD2 (5 bases each). CDR1 is SGDLS and CDR2 is YYNGEE in the germline V gene. Trimming left V 0 bases short and J 6 bases short, with 10 bases between. The CDR3 is 14 residues long. The CDR3, as DNA: TGTGCCAGCAGCGTAGGAGGGGCCCCCAATGAGCAGTTCTTC. Its protein product is CASSVGGAPNEQFF. The full variable domain, its missing parts supplied by reference TRBV9 and TRBJ2-1, is DSGVTQTPKHLITATGQRVTLRCSPRSGDLSVYWYQQSLDQGLQFLIQYYNGEERAKGNILERFSAQQFPDLHSELNLSSLELGDSALYFCASSVGGAPNEQFFGPGTRLTVL.

The chain links TRBV7-2 to TRBJ2-5, with 7 bases lining up with TRBD2. J lost 5 bases, V lost 3 bases, and 3 bases had no gene match. In germline, CDR1 is SGHTA, CDR2 FQGNSA. The CDR3 contains 13 residues. DNA for the CDR3: TGTGCCAGCAGCTTCCCCGGGAGGGAGACCCAGTACTTC. Its protein product is CASSFPGRETQYF. The full variable domain, in which reference TRBV7-2 and TRBJ2-5 provide the parts outside the CDR3, is GAGVSQSPSNKVTEKGKDVELRCDPISGHTALYWYRQSLGQGLEFLIYFQGNSAPDKSGLPSDRFSAERTGGSVSTLTIQRTQQEDSAVYLCASSFPGRETQYFGPGTRLLVL.

The rearrangement joins TRBV7-2 to TRBJ2-7, with 12 bases lining up with TRBD2. The CDR3 contains 16 residues. CDR1 is SGHTA and CDR2 is FQGNSA in the germline V gene. The V segment lost 5 bases and the J segment 3 bases; nucleotides outside the gene matches: 8. This chain's CDR3 is CASSLRLAGDLYEQYF. DNA for the CDR3: TGTGCCAGCAGCCTGAGACTAGCGGGAGACCTCTACGAGCAGTACTTC.

The rearrangement uses TRBV28 and TRBJ1-1, with no clear D. The CDR3 consists of 11 residues. Trimming took 8 bases from V and 5 from J, leaving 9 bases between them. Germline CDR1 MDHEN, CDR2 SYDVKM. The CDR3 spells CASFGETEAFF. DNA for the CDR3: TGTGCCAGCTTCGGAGAGACTGAAGCTTTCTTT.

The V and J genes are TRBV7-9 and TRBJ1-2; D is ambiguous. V was clipped by 1 base and J by 4 bases, with 7 bases between them. CDR3 length: 13 residues. Germline V CDR1 and CDR2: SEHNR, FQNEAQ (reference sequence). The CDR3 sequence: CASSLEALYGYTF. The CDR3 coding sequence is TGTGCCAGCAGCTTAGAGGCCCTCTATGGCTACACCTTC.

CDR3 bases: TGCAGTGCTAGGATCCAAGAGACCCAGTACTTC. It specifies CSARIQETQYF. The chain employs TRBV20-1 and TRBJ2-5; no definite D call. Germline assignment: CDR1 DFQATT and CDR2 SNEGSKA (reference sequence). CDR3 size: 11 residues. V lost 3 bases, J lost 1 base, and 3 bases lay in between.

This chain links TRBV7-2 with TRBJ2-5; D remains ambiguous. V was trimmed by 2 bases and J by 5 bases, leaving 9 bases between them. Germline V gene data show CDR1 as SGHTA and CDR2 as FQGNSA. CDR3 size: 13 residues. The DNA for the CDR3 is TGTGCCAGCAGCTTAAATTATGGGGAGACCCAGTACTTC. Its translation is CASSLNYGETQYF.

In DNA, the CDR3 is TGTGCCTGGAGTGTATACGGTACGAACACTGAAGCTTTCTTT. Translating it yields CAWSVYGTNTEAFF. The V call is TRBV30, the J call TRBJ1-1; D is unresolved. The V gene's germline CDR1 is GTSNPN and CDR2 SVGIG (reference sequence). With 0 bases removed from V and 1 base from J, the gap between germline ends came to 9 bases. The CDR3 loop spans 14 amino acids.

Only one count was recorded for this clonotype. The chain joins TRBV20-1 to TRBJ1-1, with unresolved D. Trimming pared 1 base from V and 6 bases from J, leaving 9 bases between. Germline values: CDR1 DFQATT, CDR2 SNEGSKA (reference sequence). CDR3 length equals 12 residues. The CDR3 DNA sequence: TGCAGTGCTAGAGGACGGCCGGCTGAAGCTTTCTTT. It is translated as CSARGRPAEAFF.